This entry concerns a single TCR beta chain. This CDR3 is 16 amino acids long. V lost 0 bases, J lost 2 bases, and 13 bases lay in between. The repertoire was sequenced with immunoSEQ multiplex PCR; TCRdb's copy has only in-frame clones and lacks some. The sample contains fewer than 200,000 clones, around four fifths of which appear only once. This sample was taken from a study of blood T cell repertoires in COVID-19. V usage is TRBV23-1 and J usage is TRBJ1-2, with D perhaps TRBD1 (5 bases). TRBV23-1 falls under the ORF class, with uncertain function. The sequence was collected from a woman aged 70-85 years who had recovered from COVID-19. Sequences were obtained from peripheral blood. The CDR3 sequence is CASSQSRDGGNYGYTF. The CDR3 DNA follows: TGCGCCAGCAGTCAATCCCGCGACGGGGGGAACTATGGCTACACCTTC.